The 7 T cell receptor beta chains listed next were all sequenced from one sample in a study of CD8 T cells in ankylosing spondylitis. MiXCR, run by TCRdb on the 5' RACE reads, gives a single entry per CDR3 protein. This table has 250,000 to 300,000 distinct CDR3 sequences, roughly 20% appearing once. Sequencing input: blood, either unsorted or a sorted T cell fraction (not recorded which). The source of these receptors is a male donor with ankylosing spondylitis or in good health (not recorded which).

This chain uses TRBV11-2 with TRBJ2-5; D is perhaps TRBD2 (6 bases). The CDR3 sequence is 15 residues long. Germline V gene sequence: CDR1 SGHAT, CDR2 FQNNGV. The V and J ends lost 6 bases and 1 base respectively, with 15 bases between them. The CDR3 loop is CASSRYLALQETQYF. The DNA for the CDR3 is TGTGCCAGCAGTCGCTACCTAGCGCTCCAAGAGACCCAGTACTTC.

This sequence joins TRBV28 and TRBJ1-5; 10 bases are a match to TRBD1. The CDR3 is made up of 15 amino acids. V dropped 6 bases and J dropped 7; count of bases not matched to a gene: 9. Germline values: CDR1 MDHEN, CDR2 SYDVKM. For the CDR3, the DNA is TGTGCCAGCAGGATCCTGACAGGGGGCTTGCAGCCCCAGCATTTT. It is translated as CASRILTGGLQPQHF.

This clonotype was seen only a few times. The CDR3 here is CASSLTTSGRAGETQYF. CDR3 bases: TGCGCCAGCAGCTTAACGACTAGCGGGAGGGCCGGTGAGACCCAGTACTTC. This chain uses TRBV5-1 with TRBJ2-5, with 14 bases aligning to TRBD2. Germline V gives CDR1 SGHRS, CDR2 YFSETQ. The length of the CDR3 is 17 residues. V was pared by 2 bases and J by 5 bases, with 8 bases of the junction left unmatched.

The chain is built from TRBV14 and TRBJ2-3; no reliable D call. Germline assignment: CDR1 SGHDN and CDR2 FVKESK. This CDR3 has 14 amino acids. The ends were cut back, 2 bases at V and 2 bases at J, with 8 bases in the middle. The DNA for the CDR3 is TGTGCCAGCAGCCAATTCCAGATCACAGATACGCAGTATTTT. It encodes CASSQFQITDTQYF.

This sequence joins TRBV20-1 and TRBJ2-2, with D perhaps given as TRBD1 or TRBD2 (5 bases each). CDR1 is DFQATT, CDR2 SNEGSKA, per germline (reference sequence). Between the trimmed V and J ends, which lost 3 bases and 4 bases, there was a span of 9 bases. There are 13 residues in the CDR3. CDR3 loop: CSASPGSTGELFF. Here the CDR3 DNA reads TGCAGTGCTAGCCCAGGGAGCACCGGGGAGCTGTTTTTT.

The chain couples TRBV5-1 to TRBJ1-3; D remains unclear. CDR1 and CDR2 from the germline V gene are SGHRS and YFSETQ. V dropped 4 bases and J dropped 0 bases, with 8 bases sitting between them. The CDR3 runs 14 residues. The CDR3 region has the DNA TGCGCCAGCAGCCGCGGTAACTCTGGAAACACCATATATTTT. Its translation is CASSRGNSGNTIYF.

This clonotype was observed a handful of times. The rearrangement joins TRBV20-1 to TRBJ2-7; D may be TRBD1 (6 bases). Germline V gene data show CDR1 as DFQATT and CDR2 as SNEGSKA (reference sequence). CDR3 length equals 13 residues. V was trimmed by 0 bases and J by 3 bases, leaving 9 bases between them. This chain's CDR3 is CSARDVRGYEQYV. The CDR3 DNA is TGCAGTGCTAGAGATGTCAGGGGCTACGAGCAGTACGTC.